This TCR beta chain was sequenced in a study of T-cell memory formation after mild COVID-19. Study-wide points: Day 37-peaking second-wave clones had unconfirmed SARS-CoV-2 specificity. Day 15 to 85 contracting clones showed balanced CD4/CD8; later expanders leaned CD4+.

CDR3 length: 15 amino acids. The V and J ends lost 4 bases and 2 bases respectively, with 12 bases between them. CDR1 is SGHRS and CDR2 is YFSETQ in the germline V gene. From 5'RACE with constant-segment primers came TCR alpha and TCR beta cDNA libraries that carried sample barcodes and UMIs. One entry per CDR3 protein results from TCRdb running MiXCR on the 5' RACE reads. The sample shows nearly 250,000 distinct CDR3 sequences, over 15% of them seen only once. This clonotype has just a few counts. Its antigen is unidentified. This chain links TRBV5-1 with TRBJ2-2, with D unresolved. The sample taken for sequencing was PBMCs or a T cell subset sorted from them (not recorded which). The receptor was derived from an adult woman who had mild COVID-19 (a few samples of this study predate the infection). Cell type and time point are not known. CDR3 DNA: TGCGCCAGCAGCGTACGGCTTCCCAACACCGGGGAGCTGTTTTTT. This translates into CASSVRLPNTGELFF.